A selection of T cell receptor beta chains follows, all from one sample in a study. Profiling relied on immunoSEQ multiplex PCR, and the TCRdb table lists in-frame clones only, not all of them. The data contain under 55,000 clones, more than 80% of them seen just once; the ten biggest clones take up approximately 12%. Sequenced input: PBMCs. The receptors shown here come from a man in his forties with rheumatoid arthritis. The CDR3 runs from the conserved cysteine through the conserved F or W. A D gene is named only where the DNA matches it firmly. Part of the rows lack a size; the others show once, few, many or a class for expanded clones.

D gene	V gene	clone size	J gene	CDR3 DNA	CDR3 protein
-	TRBV30	-	TRBJ2-7	TGTGCCTGGAGTGAAGACAGCGCCTACGAGCAGTACTTC	CAWSEDSAYEQYF
-	TRBV12-3/TRBV12-4	-	TRBJ1-2	TGTGCCAGCAGCTTAGGGGCTGGCTACACCTTC	CASSLGAGYTF
TRBD2	TRBV28	-	TRBJ2-5	TGTGCCAGCACCCGACGAGGACTAGCGGAAGAGACCCAGTACTTC	CASTRRGLAEETQYF
-	TRBV7-3	once	TRBJ1-5	TGTGCCAGCAGCCCAGGGTTTATAGGTCCGTATAGCAATCAGCCCCAGCATTTT	CASSPGFIGPYSNQPQHF
-	TRBV18	-	TRBJ1-2	TGTGCCAGCTCACCTCCGACAGAATTTGGCTATGGCTACACCTTC	CASSPPTEFGYGYTF
-	TRBV12-3/TRBV12-4	once	TRBJ2-2	TGTGCCAGCACTTCCCGGGTGACCGGGGAGCTGTTTTTT	CASTSRVTGELFF
TRBD1	TRBV2	-	TRBJ2-7	TGTGCCAGCAGTGCCTCCGGGACAGCCTCCTACGAGCAGTACTTC	CASSASGTASYEQYF
-	TRBV5-6	-	TRBJ2-7	TGTGCCAGCAGCTGGGGGCAATCCACCTACGAGCAGTACTTC	CASSWGQSTYEQYF
-	TRBV5-6	once	TRBJ2-2	TGTGCCAGCAGCTTGGGGGCCGGACAGTACACCGGGGAGCTGTTTTTT	CASSLGAGQYTGELFF
-	TRBV5-8	few	TRBJ2-7	TGTGCCAGCAGCTTCAGAAACAAGGACGAGCAGTACTTC	CASSFRNKDEQYF
TRBD1	TRBV6-5	-	TRBJ1-6	TGTGCCAGCAGTTACGGGGACAGGGCGAATTCACCCCTCCACTTT	CASSYGDRANSPLHF
-	TRBV6-4	-	TRBJ2-2	TGTGCCAGCAGTGGGGGAGGAGCGTACACCGGGGAGCTGTTTTTT	CASSGGGAYTGELFF
TRBD1	TRBV6-5	-	TRBJ1-4	TGTGCCAGCAGTTACCGGAGACAGGGGGCGGGTGAAAAACTGTTTTTT	CASSYRRQGAGEKLFF
TRBD1	TRBV7-6	once	TRBJ2-5	TGTGCCAGCAGCTTCCCAGGACAGGAAGAGACCCAGTACTTC	CASSFPGQEETQYF
-	TRBV19	-	TRBJ2-6	TGTGCCAGTACCCTAACCAGAGGCCTCTCTGGGGCCAACGTCCTGACTTTC	CASTLTRGLSGANVLTF
TRBD2	TRBV5-3	-	TRBJ2-7	TGTGCCAGAAGCCAAAAGACTAGCGAGAATAACTCGAACTCCTACGAGCAGTACTTC	CARSQKTSENNSNSYEQYF
-	TRBV5-1	-	TRBJ2-2	TGCGCCAGCAGCTTGGTTAGTACCGGGGAGCTGTTTTTT	CASSLVSTGELFF
TRBD1	TRBV5-5	-	TRBJ1-1	TGTGCCAGCAGCTTGGTAGGGACAGGGAAACGGGAAGCTTTCTTT	CASSLVGTGKREAFF
TRBD2	TRBV6-4	-	TRBJ2-3	TGTGCCAGCAGTGCATCAGTAGCGGGAGGGCCTGCAGATACGCAGTATTTT	CASSASVAGGPADTQYF
-	TRBV18	-	TRBJ2-7	TGTGCCAGCTCACCACCGAATCTCTCCTACGAGCAGTACTTC	CASSPPNLSYEQYF
TRBD1	TRBV14	-	TRBJ1-2	TGTGCCAGCAGCGAAGGGGGCTCTCGGATTTACTATGGCTACACCTTC	CASSEGGSRIYYGYTF
-	TRBV7-2	-	TRBJ1-5	TGTGCCAGCAGCTTAAGGTCGGAGCCCCAGCATTTT	CASSLRSEPQHF
TRBD1	TRBV20-1	once	TRBJ1-4	TGCAGTGCTAGTCTACAGGGGAGGGAAAAACTGTTTTTT	CSASLQGREKLFF
-	TRBV11-3	once	TRBJ2-1	TGTGCCAGCAGCTTAGGGGGTTTGGTGACCGTAAGCTCCTACAATGAGCAGTTCTTC	CASSLGGLVTVSSYNEQFF
-	TRBV6-5	-	TRBJ1-3	TGTGCCAGCAGTTACCGGGCCAGAGGTGGAAACACCATATATTTT	CASSYRARGGNTIYF
TRBD1	TRBV6-5	-	TRBJ2-2	TGTGCCAGCAGTTACTCGGGACAGGGAGGCACCGGGGAGCTGTTTTTT	CASSYSGQGGTGELFF
-	TRBV7-2	-	TRBJ2-7	TGTGCCAGCAGCTTAAGCCTGAGCGTCTCGAGCTCCTACGAGCAGTACTTC	CASSLSLSVSSSYEQYF
-	TRBV7-2	-	TRBJ2-7	TGTGCCAGCAGCCCCGGGATCTTCTACGAGCAGTACTTC	CASSPGIFYEQYF
TRBD1	TRBV6-1	large	TRBJ1-3	TGTGCCAGCAGTGCAGGGGGTTACAGCTCTGGAAACACCATATATTTT	CASSAGGYSSGNTIYF
-	TRBV12-3/TRBV12-4	-	TRBJ2-2	TGTGCCAGCAATCTAGGGGCCGGGGAGCTGTTTTTT	CASNLGAGELFF
-	TRBV5-1	-	TRBJ1-6	TGCGCCAGCAGCTTGCTTATGGCGGCAGACTCAAAAAATTCACCCCTCCACTTT	CASSLLMAADSKNSPLHF
-	TRBV27	once	TRBJ1-1	TGTGCCAGCAGTGGGGCAGGGTATAGGACTGAAGCTTTCTTT	CASSGAGYRTEAFF
-	TRBV28	-	TRBJ1-1	TGTGCCAGCAGTCGACGGGAAGCTTTCTTT	CASSRREAFF
-	TRBV5-6	-	TRBJ1-5	TGTGCCAGCAGCTCTGAGTATGGGGGCAATCAGCCCCAGCATTTT	CASSSEYGGNQPQHF
TRBD1	TRBV7-9	-	TRBJ1-2	TGTGCCAGCAGTCCAGGGGGAGCGGACTATGGCTACACCTTC	CASSPGGADYGYTF
-	TRBV27	-	TRBJ2-1	TGTGCCAGCAGTCCCACAGGGAAAAGCTCCTACAATGAGCAGTTCTTC	CASSPTGKSSYNEQFF
TRBD1	TRBV19	-	TRBJ1-1	TGTGCCAGTACCATACAGGGGGCGAGCACTGAAGCTTTCTTT	CASTIQGASTEAFF
-	TRBV19	-	TRBJ2-5	TGTGCCAGTAGTAATTTGGGTCAAGAGACCCAGTACTTC	CASSNLGQETQYF
-	TRBV7-9	-	TRBJ2-2	TGTGCCAGCCCTCCGGGCACCGGGGAGCTGTTTTTT	CASPPGTGELFF
TRBD2	TRBV30	-	TRBJ2-1	TGTGCCTGGAGTGTGTCCATGACTAGCGGAGCTTACAATGAGCAGTTCTTC	CAWSVSMTSGAYNEQFF
TRBD1	TRBV18	-	TRBJ2-7	TGTGCCAGCTCACCACCCGGGACAGGGAACGAGCAGTACTTC	CASSPPGTGNEQYF
-	TRBV6-5	-	TRBJ2-1	TGTGCCAGCAGACTTGACAGTTCCAATGAGCAGTTCTTC	CASRLDSSNEQFF
TRBD1	TRBV3-1/TRBV3-2	once	TRBJ1-2	TGTGCCAGCAGGGACATCTACAGGGGGCTTAACTATGGCTACACCTTC	CASRDIYRGLNYGYTF
-	TRBV9	-	TRBJ2-2	TGTGCCAGCAGCGTAGAAACGGGGGGCAGGAACACCGGGGAGCTGTTTTTT	CASSVETGGRNTGELFF
TRBD2	TRBV28	-	TRBJ2-5	TGTGCCAGCAGTGGGAGGGGGACTAGCGGGTGGCCATCTGAGACCCAGTACTTC	CASSGRGTSGWPSETQYF
-	TRBV6-6	-	TRBJ2-7	TGTGCCAGCAGTTACGGACCTTACGAGCAGTACTTC	CASSYGPYEQYF
-	TRBV15	-	TRBJ2-3	TGTGCCACCAGCACCCCCTGGGGCACAGATACGCAGTATTTT	CATSTPWGTDTQYF
TRBD1	TRBV5-1	-	TRBJ1-6	TGCGCCAGCAGCTTGGATGGACAGGGTACTTCACCCCTCCACTTT	CASSLDGQGTSPLHF
TRBD2	TRBV5-1	-	TRBJ2-1	TGCGCCAGCAGCTTGAGCGGGATCTACAATGAGCAGTTCTTC	CASSLSGIYNEQFF
-	TRBV11-2	once	TRBJ2-7	TGTGCCAGCAGCTTAGATATGAGCACGGCAAACGAGCAGTACTTC	CASSLDMSTANEQYF
TRBD1	TRBV13	-	TRBJ2-7	TGTGCCAGCAGCACCCGACAGGGACCCACCTACGAGCAGTACTTC	CASSTRQGPTYEQYF
TRBD1	TRBV28	-	TRBJ1-4	TGTGCCAGCAGTTGGGACAGACGAAATGAAAAACTGTTTTTT	CASSWDRRNEKLFF